The 32 T cell receptor beta chains listed next were all sequenced from one sample in a study of cytomegalovirus exposure and HLA in healthy donors. Use of 60 Vbeta and 13 Jbeta primers characterized the PCR. The data were produced by immunoSEQ multiplex PCR, yet TCRdb's version contains in-frame clones alone and is incomplete. Among roughly 100,000 clones listed, about a tenth were seen once. The sample comprised PBMCs. The source is a man aged 50-60 years in good health and CMV-seropositive.

V is TRBV14 and J is TRBJ1-1, with no clear D. V lost 0 bases and J 2 bases, leaving 13 bases between the germline ends. This CDR3 is 16 amino acids long. Germline values: CDR1 SGHDN, CDR2 FVKESK. The CDR3 spells CASSQERWQINTEAFF. The CDR3 nucleotides read TGTGCCAGCAGCCAAGAGCGGTGGCAGATCAACACTGAAGCTTTCTTT.

The chain recombines TRBV27 with TRBJ2-7; TRBD2 matches 10 bases. The CDR3 length is 13 residues. The junction had 7 bases not matched to a gene; V was cut back by 8 bases and J by 6 bases. Germline V gene lookup returns CDR1 MNHEY and CDR2 SMNVEV (reference sequence). The CDR3 loop reads CASSLAGAVEQYF. In DNA, the CDR3 is TGTGCCAGCTCTCTAGCGGGAGCGGTCGAGCAGTACTTC.

This clone has a handful of counts. The chain employs TRBV28 and TRBJ1-2; D gene ambiguous. The CDR3 extends over 13 amino acids. The V and J ends lost 4 bases and 4 bases respectively, with 10 bases between them. Germline values: CDR1 MDHEN, CDR2 SYDVKM. The CDR3 reads CASSSLGSYGYTF. The DNA for the CDR3 is TGTGCCAGCAGTTCCCTAGGTTCCTATGGCTACACCTTC.

On this clone: One junction end disagrees with the germline gene, perhaps due to a read error. Here the CDR3 DNA reads TGTGCCCGCAGGGGACAGTCCTACGAGCAGTACTTC. Its protein is CARRGQSYEQYF. The V gene is TRBV6-5, the J gene TRBJ2-7; 7 nucleotides match TRBD1. The CDR3 extends over 12 amino acids. CDR1 is MNHEY and CDR2 is SVGAGI in the germline V gene.

With respect to this clone: Other DNA variants within this sample encode the same CDR3. The gene calls are TRBV10-1 and TRBJ2-7; 7 bases line up with TRBD1. The CDR3 loop spans 16 amino acids. Germline V CDR1 and CDR2: WNHNN, SYGVQD (reference sequence). The V and J ends lost 4 bases and 2 bases, in that order; junction bases with no gene match: 11. Here the CDR3 reads CASSGQGFGKTYEQYF. The CDR3 nucleotides are TGCGCCAGCAGTGGACAGGGTTTCGGAAAGACCTACGAGCAGTACTTC.

This clone was counted a few times. The chain is built from TRBV2 and TRBJ1-1; D remains unclear. This CDR3 is built from 14 residues. Germline CDR1 is SNHLY and CDR2 is FYNNEI. Trimming stripped 7 bases from V and 1 base from J, with 13 bases between. The CDR3 region has the DNA TGTGCCAGCAAAGTTGGCAGAAAGAACACTGAAGCTTTCTTT. The encoded protein is CASKVGRKNTEAFF. The complete variable domain, with remaining parts taken from reference TRBV2 and TRBJ1-1, reads EPEVTQTPSHQVTQMGQEVILRCVPISNHLYFYWYRQILGQKVEFLVSFYNNEISEKSEIFDDQFSVERPDGSNFTLKIRSTKLEDSAMYFCASKVGRKNTEAFFGQGTRLTVV.

This clone has a handful of counts. CDR3 region: CASSLGTGGNGANVLTF. For the CDR3, the DNA is TGTGCCAGCAGCTTAGGGACAGGGGGAAATGGGGCCAACGTCCTGACTTTC. The V gene is TRBV11-3, the J gene TRBJ2-6, with 10 bases lining up with TRBD1. CDR1 and CDR2 (germline): SGHNT, YENEEA. V was pared by 1 base and J by 3 bases, with 3 bases of the junction left unmatched. The CDR3 runs to 17 residues.

The gene calls are TRBV7-3 and TRBJ2-7, with D perhaps matching TRBD1 (6 bases). The germline gives CDR1 SGHTA, CDR2 FQGTGA. V lost 5 bases to trimming and J lost 2 bases, with 19 bases between them. The CDR3 length is 16 residues. Here the CDR3 reads CASSGGPYRATYEQYF. The CDR3 bases are TGTGCCAGCAGCGGGGGCCCGTACAGGGCTACCTACGAGCAGTACTTC.

The chain has TRBV7-9 and TRBJ2-7; D remains unclear. This CDR3 has 12 amino acids. From germline, CDR1 is SEHNR and CDR2 FQNEAQ (reference sequence). The germline V and J ends were trimmed by 1 base and 6 bases, with 7 bases remaining between them. The CDR3 is CASSLGDPEQYF. In DNA form, the CDR3 reads TGTGCCAGCAGCTTAGGAGATCCCGAGCAGTACTTC.

The chain carries TRBV20-1 and TRBJ2-5; maybe TRBD1 (5 bases). Trimming stripped 6 bases from V and 5 bases from J, with 10 bases between. The CDR3 has 11 amino acids. Germline assignment: CDR1 DFQATT and CDR2 SNEGSKA (reference sequence). The CDR3 here is CSARRGETQYF. CDR3 nucleotides: TGCAGTGCCAGAAGGGGCGAGACCCAGTACTTC.

This clone was detected a few times. The chain is built from TRBV29-1 and TRBJ1-1, with TRBD1 matching 8 bases. CDR3 length: 13 residues. Germline V gene data show CDR1 as SQVTM and CDR2 as ANQGSEA. Trimming removed 6 bases from V and 1 base from J; junction bases left unmatched: 4. CDR3 region: CSVGGQGNTEAFF. In nucleotides, the CDR3 is TGCAGCGTCGGCGGACAGGGGAACACTGAAGCTTTCTTT.

This chain connects TRBV5-1 to TRBJ2-3; D is possibly TRBD2 (5 bases). Trimming removed 9 bases from V and 4 bases from J, with 18 bases in between. The CDR3 runs to 14 residues. Germline CDR1 is SGHRS and CDR2 is YFSETQ. The CDR3 loop reads CATQVGVNSDTQYF. The DNA of the CDR3 is TGCGCCACCCAGGTCGGGGTTAATTCAGATACGCAGTATTTT.

The CDR3 region is CASSLEVRDRGNEQYF. The CDR3 DNA reads as TGCGCCAGCAGCTTGGAAGTCCGGGACAGGGGAAACGAGCAGTACTTC. This chain connects TRBV5-1 to TRBJ2-5, with 10 nucleotides matching TRBD1. Gene TRBJ2-7 matches the end of the DNA better, so the J call may be wrong. This CDR3 contains 16 residues. From germline, CDR1 is SGHRS and CDR2 YFSETQ.

This clone turned up a few times. V gene TRBV5-1 combines with J gene TRBJ2-1; TRBD2 is a possible D gene (6 bases). V lost 4 bases and J lost 4, with 18 bases in between. The CDR3 runs to 16 residues. CDR1 is SGHRS and CDR2 is YFSETQ in the germline V gene. This CDR3 is CASSPSPTSLYNEQFF. DNA of the CDR3: TGCGCCAGCAGCCCGTCCCCAACTAGCCTATACAATGAGCAGTTCTTC.

This clone has only a few counts. The gene calls are TRBV11-2 and TRBJ1-2, with a weak D call TRBD1 (6 bases). This CDR3 is 13 amino acids long. Trimming removed 0 bases from V and 8 bases from J, with 10 bases in between. The V gene's germline CDR1 is SGHAT and CDR2 FQNNGV. The CDR3: CASSLDQGLGYTF. The CDR3 DNA is TGTGCCAGCAGCTTAGATCAGGGGTTAGGCTACACCTTC.

The chain employs TRBV7-9 and TRBJ1-4; D may be TRBD1 (5 bases). Between the trimmed V and J ends, which lost 4 bases and 11 bases, there was a span of 23 bases. Germline values: CDR1 SEHNR, CDR2 FQNEAQ (reference sequence). The CDR3 loop spans 16 amino acids. The CDR3 region has the DNA TGTGCCAGCAGCTCGCCATCGGACAAGGCAGTTGGTAAACTGTTTTTT. Residues: CASSSPSDKAVGKLFF.

The table lists this clone with a few counts. The chain joins TRBV9 to TRBJ1-3; D not resolved. Between the trimmed V and J ends, which lost 0 bases and 0 bases, there was a span of 7 bases. The CDR3 extends over 15 amino acids. CDR1 SGDLS and CDR2 YYNGEE come from the germline V gene. CDR3 protein: CASSVEEFSGNTIYF. As DNA, the CDR3 is TGTGCCAGCAGCGTAGAGGAGTTCTCTGGAAACACCATATATTTT.

This clone appeared a few times. This chain links TRBV29-1 with TRBJ1-4; D might be TRBD1 (6 bases). Trimming pared 3 bases from V and 0 bases from J, leaving 11 bases between. In germline, CDR1 is SQVTM, CDR2 ANQGSEA. The CDR3 extends over 15 amino acids. This chain's CDR3 is CSVEDSLATNEKLFF. CDR3 in DNA: TGCAGCGTTGAGGACAGCCTAGCAACTAATGAAAAACTGTTTTTT.

The table lists this clone with a few counts. The CDR3 reads CASSQGTENEKLFF. In DNA form, the CDR3 reads TGCGCCAGCAGTCAAGGGACAGAAAATGAAAAACTGTTTTTT. This sequence joins TRBV23-1 and TRBJ1-4; 7 positions match TRBD1. TRBV23-1 falls under the ORF class, with uncertain function. The ends lost 2 bases at V and 5 bases at J; junction bases unmatched: 2. The CDR3 spans 14 residues.

The genes are TRBV6-5 and TRBJ2-5; 8 bases match TRBD1. The DNA end is more similar to TRBJ2-7, so the J call may be wrong. The CDR3 consists of 12 residues. Per the germline V gene, CDR1 is MNHEY and CDR2 is SVGAGI. CDR3 DNA sequence: TGTGCCAGCGGCGGCAGGGGGCACGAGCAGTACTTC. Amino acids: CASGGRGHEQYF.

This chain uses TRBV30 with TRBJ1-2; D uncertain. The CDR3 contains 13 residues. Germline CDR1 GTSNPN, CDR2 SVGIG (reference sequence). The V end lost 0 bases, the J end lost 3 bases, and 8 bases lay between the germline ends. The CDR3 DNA reads as TGTGCCTGGAGTGTAGACACGGACTATGGCTACACCTTC. Translated, it gives CAWSVDTDYGYTF.

This sequence joins TRBV11-2 and TRBJ2-1, with 11 bases identical to TRBD2. The CDR3 covers 15 residues. Germline assignment: CDR1 SGHAT and CDR2 FQNNGV. V lost 5 bases to trimming and J lost 6 bases; unmatched junction nucleotides: 6. CDR3 coding DNA: TGTGCCAGCAGCCGAACTAGCGGGAGTTTCAATGAGCAGTTCTTC. Its translation is CASSRTSGSFNEQFF. Variable domain in full (rest from reference TRBV11-2 and TRBJ2-1): EAGVAQSPRYKIIEKRQSVAFWCNPISGHATLYWYQQILGQGPKLLIQFQNNGVVDDSQLPKDRFSAERLKGVDSTLKIQPAKLEDSAVYLCASSRTSGSFNEQFFGPGTRLTVL.

This clone occurred a few times. V gene TRBV7-3 combines with J gene TRBJ2-5, with a tentative D call TRBD2 (5 bases). The germline V and J ends were trimmed by 6 bases and 5 bases, with 13 bases remaining between them. The CDR3 loop spans 13 amino acids. Germline V gives CDR1 SGHTA, CDR2 FQGTGA. CDR3 protein: CASSSGIKETQYF. The CDR3 bases are TGTGCCAGCAGTTCGGGAATAAAGGAGACCCAGTACTTC. Combining the CDR3 with reference TRBV7-3 and TRBJ2-5 gives the whole variable domain GAGVSQTPSNKVTEKGKYVELRCDPISGHTALYWYRQSLGQGPEFLIYFQGTGAADDSGLPNDRFFAVRPEGSVSTLKIQRTERGDSAVYLCASSSGIKETQYFGPGTRLLVL.

There are a few counts of this clone. This rearrangement joins TRBV10-1 to TRBJ2-1; TRBD2 agrees at 14 bases. The CDR3 totals 16 residues. Germline V gene data show CDR1 as WNHNN and CDR2 as SYGVQD (reference sequence). V lost 1 base to trimming and J lost 7 bases; unmatched junction nucleotides: 3. Written as DNA, the CDR3 is TGCGCCAGCAGTGAGTTCGGGACTAGCGGGAGAAATGAGCAGTTCTTC. Translating gives CASSEFGTSGRNEQFF.

The chain recombines TRBV18 with TRBJ1-2; 10 nucleotides align to TRBD1. The CDR3 is 14 amino acids. Germline V gives CDR1 KGHSH, CDR2 LQKENI. The junction had 3 bases not matched to a gene; V was cut back by 3 bases and J by 5 bases. The CDR3 DNA reads as TGTGCCAGCTCACCGAGACAGGGGGCATATGGCTACACCTTC. Translation gives CASSPRQGAYGYTF.

This rearrangement joins TRBV6-4 to TRBJ2-1; 10 bases line up with TRBD2. Unmatched junction bases numbered 6, after V lost 2 bases and J lost 8 bases. The V gene's germline CDR1 is MRHNA and CDR2 SNTAGT. The CDR3 runs to 15 residues. CDR3 residues: CASSDASGSWDEQFF. CDR3 bases: TGTGCCAGCAGTGACGCTAGCGGGAGTTGGGATGAGCAGTTCTTC.

This rearrangement joins TRBV19 to TRBJ2-3; 15 nucleotides line up with TRBD2. CDR1 and CDR2 from the germline V gene are LNHDA and SQIVND (reference sequence). V shed 5 bases and J 0 bases; nucleotides not matched to a gene: 15. CDR3 size: 21 residues. This chain's CDR3 is CASSPYLLGLAGGPSTDTQYF. The CDR3 bases are TGTGCCAGTAGTCCCTACCTTCTCGGACTAGCGGGAGGGCCAAGCACAGATACGCAGTATTTT.

This clone was detected only a few times. CDR3 bases: TGTGCCAGCAGACAGGGCTCTGGGGCCAACGTCCTGACTTTC. It translates to CASRQGSGANVLTF. This chain uses TRBV28 with TRBJ2-6; D is possibly TRBD1 (6 bases). The CDR3 consists of 14 residues. The ends were cut back, 6 bases at V and 0 bases at J, with 6 bases in the middle. Per the germline V gene, CDR1 is MDHEN and CDR2 is SYDVKM.

This chain connects TRBV11-3 to TRBJ2-7, with D perhaps TRBD2 (6 bases). The CDR3 extends over 13 amino acids. V lost 5 bases to trimming and J lost 4 bases, with 12 bases between them. Per the germline V gene, CDR1 is SGHNT and CDR2 is YENEEA. The CDR3 sequence is CASSLFGGYEQYF. CDR3 DNA: TGTGCCAGCAGCCTTTTCGGGGGTTACGAGCAGTACTTC.

The gene calls are TRBV4-2 and TRBJ1-5; the D gene is possibly TRBD1 (6 bases). CDR1 is LGHNA, CDR2 YNFKEQ, per germline. CDR3 size: 16 residues. The germline V and J ends were trimmed by 0 bases and 9 bases, with 18 bases remaining between them. The CDR3 nucleotides read TGTGCCAGCAGCCAAGATGAGGCAGGGGCCGATAGGCCCCAGCATTTT. It specifies CASSQDEAGADRPQHF.

The CDR3 DNA follows: TGCGCCAGCAGCCAGAAAGCGGGAGTAGGCACCGGGGAGCTGTTTTTT. Translated, it gives CASSQKAGVGTGELFF. The genes are TRBV5-1 and TRBJ2-2; TRBD2 aligns across 8 bases. Germline values: CDR1 SGHRS, CDR2 YFSETQ. The CDR3 has 16 amino acids. With 4 bases clipped from V and 4 bases from J, the junction kept 9 bases outside the gene matches.

The genes are TRBV6-5 and TRBJ2-7; 10 positions agree with TRBD2. Germline loops: CDR1 MNHEY, CDR2 SVGAGI. The CDR3 covers 15 residues. V lost 6 bases to trimming and J lost 3 bases; unmatched junction nucleotides: 8. This CDR3 is CASRKEREGVYEQYF. DNA of the CDR3: TGTGCCAGCAGAAAGGAGCGGGAGGGTGTCTACGAGCAGTACTTC.